This is a list of T cell receptor beta chains from one sample in a study of blood T cell repertoires in COVID-19. Produced via immunoSEQ multiplex PCR; TCRdb's table is partial and in-frame only. The sample has 300,000 or so clones; roughly 90% are singletons. What was sequenced was peripheral blood. The origin of the receptors is a man between 18 and 35 years old who had recovered from COVID-19. The CDR3 runs from the conserved cysteine through the conserved F or W. A D gene is named only where the DNA matches it firmly. Only some rows state a clone size, as once, few, many or a class for expanded clones.

v_gene: TRBV5-1
j_gene: TRBJ2-3
abundance: -
d_gene: -
CDR3nt: TGCGCCAGCAGCTTGGAAGGGACTCCAGATACGCAGTATTTT
CDR3aa: CASSLEGTPDTQYF

v_gene: TRBV4-1
j_gene: TRBJ2-7
abundance: -
d_gene: TRBD1
CDR3nt: TGCGCCAGCAGCCAAGCACAGGGGTTCTACGAGCAGTACTTC
CDR3aa: CASSQAQGFYEQYF

v_gene: TRBV6-5
j_gene: TRBJ2-5
abundance: -
d_gene: -
CDR3nt: TGTGCCAGCAATTACAGGAGAGAGACCCAGTACTTC
CDR3aa: CASNYRRETQYF

v_gene: TRBV10-1
j_gene: TRBJ2-5
abundance: -
d_gene: TRBD2
CDR3nt: TGCGCCAGCAGTGAGTTAGGCGGACTAGCTATGGAGACCCAGTACTTC
CDR3aa: CASSELGGLAMETQYF

v_gene: TRBV2
j_gene: TRBJ1-1
abundance: -
d_gene: -
CDR3nt: TGTGCCAGCAGAGGCAGGGAGAACACTGAAGCTTTCTTT
CDR3aa: CASRGRENTEAFF

v_gene: TRBV13
j_gene: TRBJ1-6
abundance: -
d_gene: -
CDR3nt: TGTGCCAGCAGCTTAGAAGGGAGATATTCACCCCTCCACTTT
CDR3aa: CASSLEGRYSPLHF

v_gene: TRBV12-1
j_gene: TRBJ2-2
abundance: -
d_gene: -
CDR3nt: TGTGCCAGCAGCTCGAGGGTTTACACCGGGGAGCTGTTTTTT
CDR3aa: CASSSRVYTGELFF

v_gene: TRBV9
j_gene: TRBJ2-5
abundance: -
d_gene: TRBD1
CDR3nt: TGTGCCAGCAGCGTAGGGGGACAGGGGGCCCAAGAGACCCAGTACTTC
CDR3aa: CASSVGGQGAQETQYF

v_gene: TRBV11-2
j_gene: TRBJ2-2
abundance: -
d_gene: TRBD2
CDR3nt: TGTGCCAGCAGCTTACGGGCGGGAGTCTACGCGAACACCGGGGAGCTGTTTTTT
CDR3aa: CASSLRAGVYANTGELFF

v_gene: TRBV18
j_gene: TRBJ2-3
abundance: -
d_gene: -
CDR3nt: TGTGCCAGCTCACCCCCCGGAGGGCGTAGCACAGATACGCAGTATTTT
CDR3aa: CASSPPGGRSTDTQYF

v_gene: TRBV19
j_gene: TRBJ2-2
abundance: -
d_gene: -
CDR3nt: TGTGCCAGTAGTATTGAGGGAGGGAACACCGGGGAGCTGTTTTTT
CDR3aa: CASSIEGGNTGELFF

v_gene: TRBV19
j_gene: TRBJ1-2
abundance: -
d_gene: -
CDR3nt: TGTGCCAGTAGTATAGAGTGGAGGGGAAACTCCTATGGCTACACCTTC
CDR3aa: CASSIEWRGNSYGYTF

v_gene: TRBV11-2
j_gene: TRBJ2-1
abundance: -
d_gene: -
CDR3nt: TGTGCCAGCAGCCGAGCCTACAATGAGCAGTTCTTC
CDR3aa: CASSRAYNEQFF

v_gene: TRBV10-3
j_gene: TRBJ2-3
abundance: -
d_gene: TRBD1
CDR3nt: TGTGCCATCAGTGGCCCGACAGGGGGCCGGACAGATACGCAGTATTTT
CDR3aa: CAISGPTGGRTDTQYF

v_gene: TRBV29-1
j_gene: TRBJ2-7
abundance: -
d_gene: -
CDR3nt: TGCAGCGTTGTTACGGAGGTTTACGAGCAGTACTTC
CDR3aa: CSVVTEVYEQYF

v_gene: TRBV6-2/TRBV6-3
j_gene: TRBJ2-7
abundance: -
d_gene: -
CDR3nt: TGTGCCAGCACCCCCCCGTCTTACTCGGGGGAGCAGTACTTC
CDR3aa: CASTPPSYSGEQYF

v_gene: TRBV4-3
j_gene: TRBJ2-2
abundance: -
d_gene: -
CDR3nt: TGCGCCAGCAGCCAAGATCCAGAATACACCGGGGAGCTGTTTTTT
CDR3aa: CASSQDPEYTGELFF

v_gene: TRBV7-9
j_gene: TRBJ2-3
abundance: -
d_gene: -
CDR3nt: TGTGCCAGCAGCTTAGCTAAAACAGATACGCAGTATTTT
CDR3aa: CASSLAKTDTQYF

v_gene: TRBV9
j_gene: TRBJ2-1
abundance: -
d_gene: -
CDR3nt: TGTGCCAGCAGCGTAGCCCCCGTAGGCGGGCACAATGAGCAGTTCTTC
CDR3aa: CASSVAPVGGHNEQFF

v_gene: TRBV11-2
j_gene: TRBJ2-1
abundance: -
d_gene: -
CDR3nt: TGTGCCAGCAGCTTACAGTTGGGACAAGGTAATGAGCAGTTCTTC
CDR3aa: CASSLQLGQGNEQFF

v_gene: TRBV28
j_gene: TRBJ2-7
abundance: -
d_gene: -
CDR3nt: TGTGCCAGCAGTTTCTCTTCTGGGCTCGAGCAGTACTTC
CDR3aa: CASSFSSGLEQYF

v_gene: TRBV27
j_gene: TRBJ2-2
abundance: -
d_gene: TRBD1
CDR3nt: TGTGCCAGCAGTTTGTCGGACAGGGCGAACACCGGGGAGCTGTTTTTT
CDR3aa: CASSLSDRANTGELFF

v_gene: TRBV3-1/TRBV3-2
j_gene: TRBJ1-2
abundance: -
d_gene: -
CDR3nt: TGTGCCAGCAGCCCCCGGCGGGAGGGGGGAACCTCTTACTATGGCTACACCTTC
CDR3aa: CASSPRREGGTSYYGYTF

v_gene: TRBV4-2
j_gene: TRBJ2-7
abundance: -
d_gene: -
CDR3nt: TGTGCCAGCAGCCCTAATACAGGGACCCTTCGCGAGCAGTACTTC
CDR3aa: CASSPNTGTLREQYF

v_gene: TRBV21-1
j_gene: TRBJ2-7
abundance: -
d_gene: -
CDR3nt: TGTGCCAGCAGCAAAACGGCCGGAGGGGCCTACGAGCAGTACTTC
CDR3aa: CASSKTAGGAYEQYF

v_gene: TRBV29-1
j_gene: TRBJ2-4
abundance: -
d_gene: TRBD2
CDR3nt: TGCAGCGTAGGACTAGATAAAAACATTCAGTACTTC
CDR3aa: CSVGLDKNIQYF

v_gene: TRBV6-1
j_gene: TRBJ2-3
abundance: -
d_gene: TRBD2
CDR3nt: TGTGCCAGCAGTGAAAGTGGGACTAGCGGAGATACGCAGTATTTT
CDR3aa: CASSESGTSGDTQYF

v_gene: TRBV19
j_gene: TRBJ1-2
abundance: -
d_gene: -
CDR3nt: TGTGCCAGTAGTATAGGGCGGGGCGGCTACACCTTC
CDR3aa: CASSIGRGGYTF

v_gene: TRBV6-5
j_gene: TRBJ2-7
abundance: -
d_gene: TRBD1
CDR3nt: TGTGCCAGCAGTTACTCGAAGGGACAGGCACTGTACGAGCAGTACTTC
CDR3aa: CASSYSKGQALYEQYF

v_gene: TRBV25-1
j_gene: TRBJ2-2
abundance: -
d_gene: -
CDR3nt: TGTGCCAGCAGTGCCACAGGGCCGAACACCGGGGAGCTGTTTTTT
CDR3aa: CASSATGPNTGELFF

v_gene: TRBV9
j_gene: TRBJ1-1
abundance: -
d_gene: TRBD1
CDR3nt: TGTGCCAGCAGCGTAGGAGGGGGCAGGGGGACGACTGAAGCTTTCTTT
CDR3aa: CASSVGGGRGTTEAFF

v_gene: TRBV14
j_gene: TRBJ2-1
abundance: -
d_gene: -
CDR3nt: TGTGCCAGCAGCCAAGCGCCGAGGTGGGTCAATGAGCAGTTCTTC
CDR3aa: CASSQAPRWVNEQFF

v_gene: TRBV19
j_gene: TRBJ1-1
abundance: -
d_gene: TRBD1
CDR3nt: TGTGCCAGCGCCGGGACAGGATATTACACTGAAGCTTTCTTT
CDR3aa: CASAGTGYYTEAFF

v_gene: TRBV18
j_gene: TRBJ2-1
abundance: once
d_gene: -
CDR3nt: TGTGCCAGCTCACTAGCCTACAATGAGCAGTTCTTC
CDR3aa: CASSLAYNEQFF

v_gene: TRBV27
j_gene: TRBJ2-2
abundance: -
d_gene: TRBD1
CDR3nt: TGTGCCAGCAGTCCCCACCACGGGACAGCGAACACCGGGGAGCTGTTTTTT
CDR3aa: CASSPHHGTANTGELFF

v_gene: TRBV2
j_gene: TRBJ1-5
abundance: once
d_gene: TRBD1
CDR3nt: TGTGCCAGCAGTGAAGGGGCACGGACAGGATCTAATCAGCCCCAGCATTTT
CDR3aa: CASSEGARTGSNQPQHF

v_gene: TRBV25-1
j_gene: TRBJ1-1
abundance: few
d_gene: -
CDR3nt: TGTGCCAGCAGGACCCCCGGGGGTGAAGCTTTCTTT
CDR3aa: CASRTPGGEAFF

v_gene: TRBV10-3
j_gene: TRBJ1-1
abundance: -
d_gene: -
CDR3nt: TGTGCCATCAGTGATTCGGGGGTTGGGACTGAAGCTTTCTTT
CDR3aa: CAISDSGVGTEAFF

v_gene: TRBV18
j_gene: TRBJ2-7
abundance: once
d_gene: -
CDR3nt: TGTGCCAGCACGAGGGGGGGCTCCTACGAGCAGTACTTC
CDR3aa: CASTRGGSYEQYF

v_gene: TRBV5-6
j_gene: TRBJ2-7
abundance: -
d_gene: TRBD1
CDR3nt: TGTGCCAGCAGCTTGCTGACAGGGGGTGAGTTTGCCTACGAGCAGTACTTC
CDR3aa: CASSLLTGGEFAYEQYF

v_gene: TRBV4-1
j_gene: TRBJ2-1
abundance: -
d_gene: TRBD1
CDR3nt: TGCGCCAGCAGCCGAGGGACAGGCAGTGAGCAGTTCTTC
CDR3aa: CASSRGTGSEQFF

v_gene: TRBV6-5
j_gene: TRBJ1-1
abundance: -
d_gene: -
CDR3nt: TGTGCCAGCAGTTCGGTAATGAACACTGAAGCTTTCTTT
CDR3aa: CASSSVMNTEAFF

v_gene: TRBV5-5
j_gene: TRBJ2-7
abundance: -
d_gene: TRBD1
CDR3nt: TGTGCCAGCAGCCCTGGGATAGGGACAGGGGAATACGAGCAGTACTTC
CDR3aa: CASSPGIGTGEYEQYF

v_gene: TRBV7-9
j_gene: TRBJ2-6
abundance: -
d_gene: -
CDR3nt: TGTGCCAGCGAGACATCTGGGGCCAACGTCCTGACTTTC
CDR3aa: CASETSGANVLTF

v_gene: TRBV24-1
j_gene: TRBJ2-3
abundance: -
d_gene: -
CDR3nt: TGTGCCACCAGTGACCCGTTGAGCGGGCCAGATACGCAGTATTTT
CDR3aa: CATSDPLSGPDTQYF

v_gene: TRBV6-5
j_gene: TRBJ2-5
abundance: once
d_gene: TRBD2
CDR3nt: TGTGCCAGCCAGCGGGGGCACCAAGAGACCCAGTACTTC
CDR3aa: CASQRGHQETQYF

v_gene: TRBV15
j_gene: TRBJ2-3
abundance: -
d_gene: -
CDR3nt: TGTGCCACCAGCAGATTTAGCCCAGATACGCAGTATTTT
CDR3aa: CATSRFSPDTQYF

v_gene: TRBV18
j_gene: TRBJ1-2
abundance: -
d_gene: -
CDR3nt: TGTGCCAGCTCACCACCGTCAGGGGTGTTTGGCTACACCTTC
CDR3aa: CASSPPSGVFGYTF

v_gene: TRBV7-2
j_gene: TRBJ2-2
abundance: -
d_gene: TRBD2
CDR3nt: TGTGCCAGCAGCTTTCTGGGGAGGGACGGGGAGCTGTTTTTT
CDR3aa: CASSFLGRDGELFF

v_gene: TRBV6-5
j_gene: TRBJ1-1
abundance: -
d_gene: TRBD1
CDR3nt: TGTGCCAGCAGTTACTCGATAGGGACAGACGCCACTGAAGCTTTCTTT
CDR3aa: CASSYSIGTDATEAFF

v_gene: TRBV21-1
j_gene: TRBJ1-1
abundance: few
d_gene: -
CDR3nt: TGTGCCAGCAGCAAGCTAGACACTGAAGCTTTCTTT
CDR3aa: CASSKLDTEAFF

v_gene: TRBV5-1
j_gene: TRBJ2-7
abundance: -
d_gene: TRBD1
CDR3nt: TGCGCCAGCAGCTTAGGGACAGGGAAAACCTACGAGCAGTACTTC
CDR3aa: CASSLGTGKTYEQYF

v_gene: TRBV5-1
j_gene: TRBJ2-6
abundance: -
d_gene: -
CDR3nt: TGCGCCAGCAGACCCAGGGCCGGTGGAGGGGCCAACGTCCTGACTTTC
CDR3aa: CASRPRAGGGANVLTF

v_gene: TRBV9
j_gene: TRBJ2-1
abundance: -
d_gene: -
CDR3nt: TGTGCCAGCAGCCCCTTATTTAGCGCCGTACATGAGCAGTTCTTC
CDR3aa: CASSPLFSAVHEQFF

v_gene: TRBV18
j_gene: TRBJ2-2
abundance: once
d_gene: -
CDR3nt: TGTGCCAGCTCACCACCGGCCAGGGGCACCGGGGAGCTGTTTTTT
CDR3aa: CASSPPARGTGELFF